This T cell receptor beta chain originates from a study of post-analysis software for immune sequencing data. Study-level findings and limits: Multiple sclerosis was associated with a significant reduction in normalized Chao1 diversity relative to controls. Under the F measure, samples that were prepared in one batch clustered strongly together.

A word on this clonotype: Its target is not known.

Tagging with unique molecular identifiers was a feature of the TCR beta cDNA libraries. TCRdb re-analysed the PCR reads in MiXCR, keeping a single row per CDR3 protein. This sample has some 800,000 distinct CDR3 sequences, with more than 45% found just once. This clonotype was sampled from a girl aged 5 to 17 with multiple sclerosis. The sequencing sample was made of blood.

Here the CDR3 reads CASSQARHLSDTEAFF. CDR3 DNA sequence: TGCGCCAGCAGCCAAGCGCGACACCTCTCGGACACTGAAGCTTTCTTT. The chain links TRBV4-1 to TRBJ1-1; D gene ambiguous. The V end lost 1 base, the J end lost 3 bases, and 15 bases lay between the germline ends. Germline V gene lookup returns CDR1 MGHRA and CDR2 YSYEKL. The CDR3 sequence is 16 residues long.